This T cell receptor beta chain stems from a study of early T cells in non-severe SARS-CoV-2 infection. The wider study: The input, bulk RNA from unsorted whole blood, was sequenced, and chains were unpaired.

Individual cDNA molecules each received unique molecular identifiers attached to them. One entry per CDR3 protein, called by TCRdb with MiXCR from the 5' RACE reads. Of tens of thousands of distinct CDR3 sequences in the sample, more than 12% were seen once. Germline-derived CDR1 and CDR2 are SGHVS and FQNEAQ. The CDR3 sequence is 16 residues long. Trimming stripped 5 bases from V and 4 bases from J, with 19 bases between. This clonotype was recorded at least ten times. The TCR sequence derives from an adult who was a healthcare worker with PCR-confirmed SARS-CoV-2 infection or an uninfected control (not recorded which). The gene calls are TRBV7-8 and TRBJ2-3; D is perhaps TRBD1 or TRBD2 (5 bases each). The material was whole blood, obtained at baseline. The CDR3 sequence: CASSPRPGDRADTQYF. The CDR3 bases are TGTGCCAGCAGCCCACGCCCCGGGGACCGGGCAGATACGCAGTATTTT.